This TCR beta chain was captured in a study of regulatory T cells in long-lasting Graves disease. The TCR beta library used iRepertoire HTBI primers with Arm-PCR amplification of CDR3. TCRdb reanalysed the multiplex PCR reads using MiXCR and keeps one entry per CDR3 protein. The data show about 350,000 distinct CDR3 sequences, about 16% seen once. Unmatched junction bases numbered 6, after V lost 3 bases and J lost 2 bases. This CDR3 is 16 amino acids long. CDR1 is LGHDT, CDR2 YNNKEL, per germline (reference sequence). The time point was: newly diagnosed GD, antithyroid drugs for less than 3 months. PBMC-extracted RNA yielded the TCR library. These same data were also listed under a study on T cells in Graves' hyperthyroidism and ophthalmopathy.

The sample here was peripheral blood mononuclear cells (PBMCs), taken at new diagnosis, from a patient treated with antithyroid drugs. The chain couples TRBV3-1 to TRBJ2-3; 9 bases are shared with TRBD2. This clonotype was obtained from a woman between 18 and 30 years old with Graves disease. CDR3 sequence reads: CASSQNLAGPTDTQYF. CDR3 nucleotides: TGTGCCAGCAGCCAGAATCTAGCGGGGCCCACAGATACGCAGTATTTT.